The source of this T cell receptor beta chain is a study of T cell responses to AZD1222 COVID-19 vaccine. Study-wide points: Donors were mostly white British, more females; clonal diversity possibly underestimated.

As to this clone: The antigen is unknown.

The CDR3 consists of 11 residues. Trimming cost V 8 bases and J 6 bases, with 7 bases left between them. Germline V gives CDR1 MNHEY, CDR2 SVGAGI. Assay used: immunoSEQ multiplex PCR; TCRdb lists only in-frame clones, some missing. The repertoire holds 110,000 to 150,000 clones, with 93% as singletons. The chain links TRBV6-5 to TRBJ2-2; TRBD1 or TRBD2 may be the D gene (6 bases each). The clonotype originates from an adult in good health. The source was peripheral blood, collected on day 0 of AZD1222 vaccination. The CDR3 is CASGGPGELFF. The CDR3 nucleotides are TGTGCCAGCGGGGGGCCCGGGGAGCTGTTTTTT.